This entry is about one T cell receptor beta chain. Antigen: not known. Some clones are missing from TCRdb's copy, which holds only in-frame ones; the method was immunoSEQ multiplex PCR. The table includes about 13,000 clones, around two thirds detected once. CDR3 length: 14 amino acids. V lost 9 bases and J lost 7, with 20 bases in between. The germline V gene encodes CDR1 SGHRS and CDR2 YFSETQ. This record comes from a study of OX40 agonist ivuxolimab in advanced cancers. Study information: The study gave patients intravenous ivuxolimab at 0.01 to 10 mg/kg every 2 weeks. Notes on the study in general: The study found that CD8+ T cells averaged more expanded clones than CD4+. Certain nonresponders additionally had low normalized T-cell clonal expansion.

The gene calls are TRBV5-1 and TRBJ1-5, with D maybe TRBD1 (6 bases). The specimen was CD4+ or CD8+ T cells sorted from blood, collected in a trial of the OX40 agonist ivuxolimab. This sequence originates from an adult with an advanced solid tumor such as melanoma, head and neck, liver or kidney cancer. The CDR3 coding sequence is TGCGCCACGGGGGCAGGGATGGGGAGCCAGCCCCAGCATTTT. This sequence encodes CATGAGMGSQPQHF.